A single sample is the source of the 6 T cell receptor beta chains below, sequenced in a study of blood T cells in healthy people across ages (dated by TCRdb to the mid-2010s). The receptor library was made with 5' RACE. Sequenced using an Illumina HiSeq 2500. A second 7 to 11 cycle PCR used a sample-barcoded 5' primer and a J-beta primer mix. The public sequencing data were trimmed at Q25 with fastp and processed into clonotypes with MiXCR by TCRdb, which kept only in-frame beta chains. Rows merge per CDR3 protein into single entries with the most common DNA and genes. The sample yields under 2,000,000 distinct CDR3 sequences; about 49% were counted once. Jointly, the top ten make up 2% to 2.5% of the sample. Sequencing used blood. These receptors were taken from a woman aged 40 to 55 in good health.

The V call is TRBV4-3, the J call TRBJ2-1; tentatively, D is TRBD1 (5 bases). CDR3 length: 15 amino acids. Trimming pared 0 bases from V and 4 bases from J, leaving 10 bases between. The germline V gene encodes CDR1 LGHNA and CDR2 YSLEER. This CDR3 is CASSQDTTEYNEQFF. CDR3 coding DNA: TGCGCCAGCAGCCAAGATACGACAGAATACAATGAGCAGTTCTTC.

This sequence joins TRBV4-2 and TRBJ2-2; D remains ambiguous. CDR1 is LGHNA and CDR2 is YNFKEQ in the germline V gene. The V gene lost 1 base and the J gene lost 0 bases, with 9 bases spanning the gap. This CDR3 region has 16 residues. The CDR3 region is CASSQVSLSNTGELFF. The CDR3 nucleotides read TGTGCCAGCAGCCAAGTTTCACTATCGAACACCGGGGAGCTGTTTTTT.

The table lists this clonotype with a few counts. The CDR3 reads CSAGGKFIASTDTQYF. The DNA of the CDR3 is TGCAGTGCTGGGGGTAAATTCATCGCTAGTACAGATACGCAGTATTTT. The chain recombines TRBV20-1 with TRBJ2-3, with D perhaps TRBD1 or TRBD2 (5 bases each). CDR3 length: 16 residues. Trimming left V 5 bases short and J 3 bases short, with 21 bases between. Germline lookup yields CDR1 DFQATT and CDR2 SNEGSKA (reference sequence).

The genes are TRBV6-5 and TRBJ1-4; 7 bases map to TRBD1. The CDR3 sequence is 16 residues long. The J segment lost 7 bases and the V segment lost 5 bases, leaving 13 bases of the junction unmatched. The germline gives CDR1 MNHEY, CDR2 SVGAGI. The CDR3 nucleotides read TGTGCCAGCAGTCGCGATACAGGGGTCTTAGGTGAAAAACTGTTTTTT. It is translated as CASSRDTGVLGEKLFF.

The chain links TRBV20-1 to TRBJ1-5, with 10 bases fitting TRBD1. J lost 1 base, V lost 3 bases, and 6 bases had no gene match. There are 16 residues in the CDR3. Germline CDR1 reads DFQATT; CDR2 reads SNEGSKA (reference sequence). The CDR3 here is CSARRDRGRSNQPQHF. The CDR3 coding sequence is TGCAGTGCTAGGCGGGACAGGGGAAGAAGCAATCAGCCCCAGCATTTT.

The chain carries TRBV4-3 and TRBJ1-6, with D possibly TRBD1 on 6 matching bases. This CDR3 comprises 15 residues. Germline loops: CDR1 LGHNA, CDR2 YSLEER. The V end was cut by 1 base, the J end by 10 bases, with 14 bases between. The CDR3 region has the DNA TGCGCCAGCAGCCAAGGCCAACAGGGAGACTCACCCCTCCACTTT. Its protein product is CASSQGQQGDSPLHF.